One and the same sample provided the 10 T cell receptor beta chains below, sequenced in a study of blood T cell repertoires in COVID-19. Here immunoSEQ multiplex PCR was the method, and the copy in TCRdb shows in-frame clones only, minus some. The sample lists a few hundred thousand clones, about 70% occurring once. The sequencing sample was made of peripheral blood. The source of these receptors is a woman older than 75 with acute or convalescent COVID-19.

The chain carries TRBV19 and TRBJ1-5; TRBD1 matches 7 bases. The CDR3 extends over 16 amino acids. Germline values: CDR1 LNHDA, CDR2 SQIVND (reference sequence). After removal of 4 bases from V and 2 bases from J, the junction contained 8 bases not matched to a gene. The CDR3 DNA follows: TGTGCCAGTAGTACCACAGGGGATATCGGCAATCAGCCCCAGCATTTT. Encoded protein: CASSTTGDIGNQPQHF.

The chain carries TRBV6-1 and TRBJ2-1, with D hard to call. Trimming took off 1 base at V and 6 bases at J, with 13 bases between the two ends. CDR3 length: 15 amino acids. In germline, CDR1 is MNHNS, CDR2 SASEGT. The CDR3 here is CASSEVGMELNEQFF. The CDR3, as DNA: TGTGCCAGCAGTGAAGTCGGCATGGAGCTCAATGAGCAGTTCTTC.

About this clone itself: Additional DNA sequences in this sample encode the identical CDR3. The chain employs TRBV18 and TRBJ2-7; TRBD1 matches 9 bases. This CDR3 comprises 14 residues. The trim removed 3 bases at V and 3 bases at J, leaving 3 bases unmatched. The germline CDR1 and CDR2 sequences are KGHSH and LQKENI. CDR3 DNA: TGTGCCAGCTCACCCGACAGGGGGGTCTACGAGCAGTACTTC. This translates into CASSPDRGVYEQYF. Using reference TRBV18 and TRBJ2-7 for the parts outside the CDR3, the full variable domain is NAGVMQNPRHLVRRRGQEARLRCSPMKGHSHVYWYRQLPEEGLKFMVYLQKENIIDESGMPKERFSAEFPKEGPSILRIQQVVRGDSAAYFCASSPDRGVYEQYFGPGTRLTVT.

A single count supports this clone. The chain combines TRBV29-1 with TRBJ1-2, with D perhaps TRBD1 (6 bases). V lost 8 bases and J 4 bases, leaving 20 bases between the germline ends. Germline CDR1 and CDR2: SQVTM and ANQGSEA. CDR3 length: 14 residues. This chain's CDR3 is CSTSGRGGFYGYTF. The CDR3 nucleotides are TGCAGCACTTCCGGGCGGGGGGGCTTCTATGGCTACACCTTC.

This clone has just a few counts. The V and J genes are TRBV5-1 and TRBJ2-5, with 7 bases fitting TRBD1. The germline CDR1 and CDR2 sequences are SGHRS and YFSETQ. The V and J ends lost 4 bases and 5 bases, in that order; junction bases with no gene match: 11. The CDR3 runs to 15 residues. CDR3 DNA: TGCGCCAGCAGCCCGGGACAGTACTGGCGGGAGACCCAGTACTTC. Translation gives CASSPGQYWRETQYF. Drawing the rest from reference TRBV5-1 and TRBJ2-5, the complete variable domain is KAGVTQTPRYLIKTRGQQVTLSCSPISGHRSVSWYQQTPGQGLQFLFEYFSETQRNKGNFPGRFSGRQFSNSRSEMNVSTLELGDSALYLCASSPGQYWRETQYFGPGTRLLVL.

The CDR3 spells CATSRDPPRLAGPSSYEQYF. The CDR3 DNA is TGTGCCACCAGCAGAGACCCCCCTCGCCTAGCGGGACCCAGCTCCTACGAGCAGTACTTC. The gene calls are TRBV15 and TRBJ2-7; 9 bases match TRBD2. The V gene's germline CDR1 is LNHNV and CDR2 YYDKDF (reference sequence). This CDR3 contains 20 residues. J was trimmed by 0 bases and V by 0 bases; bases with no gene match: 15.

In DNA form, the CDR3 reads TGTGCCAGCAGCCAGCGACTAGCGGGGAGCTCGTACCAAGAGACCCAGTACTTC. Translating gives CASSQRLAGSSYQETQYF. V gene TRBV3-1 (or the pseudogene TRBV3-2) combines with J gene TRBJ2-5; TRBD2 matches at 11 bases. The CDR3 is 18 residues long. V lost 3 bases to trimming and J lost 0 bases; unmatched junction nucleotides: 9. Germline V gene lookup returns CDR1 LGHDT and CDR2 YNNKEL (reference sequence).

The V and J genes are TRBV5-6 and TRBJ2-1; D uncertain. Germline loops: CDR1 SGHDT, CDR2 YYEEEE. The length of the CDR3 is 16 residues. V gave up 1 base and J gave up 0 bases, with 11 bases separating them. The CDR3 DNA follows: TGTGCCAGCAGCTTGTCTCCGAGCGCCTCCTACAATGAGCAGTTCTTC. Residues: CASSLSPSASYNEQFF.

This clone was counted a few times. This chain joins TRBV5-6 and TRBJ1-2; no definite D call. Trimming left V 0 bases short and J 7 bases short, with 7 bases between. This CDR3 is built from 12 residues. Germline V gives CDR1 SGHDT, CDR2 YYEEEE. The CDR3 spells CASSLAGIGYTF. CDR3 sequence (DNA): TGTGCCAGCAGCTTGGCGGGGATTGGCTACACCTTC.

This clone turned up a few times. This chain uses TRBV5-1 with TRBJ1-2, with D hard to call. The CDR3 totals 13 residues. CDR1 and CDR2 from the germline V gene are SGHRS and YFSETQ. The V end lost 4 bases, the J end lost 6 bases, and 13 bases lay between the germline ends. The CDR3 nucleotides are TGCGCCAGCAGCATGGGAGGGTCTAATGGCTACACCTTC. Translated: CASSMGGSNGYTF.